This T cell receptor beta chain was recorded in a study of T cells in Graves' hyperthyroidism and ophthalmopathy. V was cut by 2 bases and J by 6 bases, with 11 bases left in between. The CDR3 length is 13 residues. Looked up from germline, CDR1 is SEHNR and CDR2 is FQNEAQ (reference sequence). TCR beta CDR3 regions were amplified from RNA transcripts. TCR CDR3 underwent first-round RT-PCR with the HTBI primer set. A single record per CDR3 protein comes from TCRdb applying MiXCR to the multiplex PCR reads. The sample carries fewer than 650,000 distinct CDR3 sequences, approximately 14% recorded once. This clonotype was seen many times. Based on clinical symptoms, serum thyroxine and TRAb, thyroid ultrasound and orbital computed tomography, diagnoses were reached.

Input material: blood. This clonotype was sampled from a woman aged 25 to 39 with Graves' hyperthyroidism that later progressed to Graves' ophthalmopathy. This sequence joins TRBV7-9 and TRBJ2-7, with D unclear. The CDR3 loop is CASSLSPSAEQYF. CDR3 sequence (DNA): TGTGCCAGCAGCTTATCGCCCAGTGCCGAGCAGTACTTC.